This T cell receptor beta chain originates from a study of vaccination effects on CD4 cells after COVID-19. Study context: Sampling occurred a median 72 days post second dose, range 14 to 241.

ViraFEST used viral peptide pools to expand antigen-specific CD4+ T cells before sequencing. The authors isolated CD4+ T cells after less than eleven days of culture. Two-dose BNT162b2 or mRNA-1273 vaccination was given to participants. Nobody among the vaccine recipients had prior SARS-CoV-2 infection (nucleocapsid antibodies were negative). A density of more than 1.5 million PBMC per well was used; these cells were cultured with roughly 10 IU/ml IL-2 and roughly 9.5 ug/ml peptides. Points on this clone: What it binds is not known.

The method was immunoSEQ multiplex PCR; TCRdb's version includes in-frame clones alone and lacks a portion of them. This sample carries tens of thousands of clones, around four fifths of them seen once, and the ten largest clones take 0.8% to 1%. The CDR3 sequence is 15 residues long. The germline CDR1 and CDR2 sequences are SGHRS and YFSETQ. V was clipped by 4 bases and J by 2 bases; unmatched bases: 8. The sequencing here drew on CD4+ T cells from PBMCs cultured with HCoV-OC43 spike peptides, taken after COVID-19 vaccination. Subset described: HCoV-OC43 spike overlapping peptide pool stimulation. The TCR comes from a human donor who received a COVID-19 vaccine. The chain links TRBV5-1 to TRBJ2-5; 7 nucleotides agree with TRBD1. This CDR3 is CASSHGDSRQETQYF. DNA of the CDR3: TGCGCCAGCAGCCACGGGGACAGCCGTCAAGAGACCCAGTACTTC.